A single sample gave rise to the 4 T cell receptor beta chains below, sequenced in a study of blood T cell repertoires in COVID-19. Some clones are missing from TCRdb's copy, which holds only in-frame ones; the method was immunoSEQ multiplex PCR. The sample records over 130,000 clones, approximately 86% being singletons. Sequencing was done on a sample of peripheral blood. The receptors derive from a man in his 70s with acute or convalescent COVID-19.

This chain joins TRBV11-3 and TRBJ2-3, with 13 bases matching TRBD2. The CDR3 covers 17 residues. Unmatched junction bases numbered 5, after V lost 5 bases and J lost 0 bases. Germline CDR1 and CDR2: SGHNT and YENEEA. The CDR3 here is CASSPGLAGASTDTQYF. CDR3 coding DNA: TGTGCCAGCAGCCCTGGACTAGCGGGAGCTAGCACAGATACGCAGTATTTT.

The V gene is TRBV14, the J gene TRBJ2-5; D is perhaps TRBD2 (6 bases). Germline CDR1 and CDR2: SGHDN and FVKESK. V was cut by 0 bases and J by 1 base, with 9 bases left in between. The CDR3 length is 15 residues. CDR3: CASSQDMGGQETQYF. As DNA, the CDR3 is TGTGCCAGCAGCCAAGATATGGGGGGCCAAGAGACCCAGTACTTC. Combining the CDR3 with reference TRBV14 and TRBJ2-5 gives the whole variable domain EAGVTQFPSHSVIEKGQTVTLRCDPISGHDNLYWYRRVMGKEIKFLLHFVKESKQDESGMPNNRFLAERTGGTYSTLKVQPAELEDSGVYFCASSQDMGGQETQYFGPGTRLLVL.

The chain carries TRBV5-1 and TRBJ1-2; no reliable D call. The CDR3 totals 12 residues. Germline assignment: CDR1 SGHRS and CDR2 YFSETQ. V lost 3 bases, J lost 1 base, and 4 bases lay in between. The CDR3, as DNA: TGCGCCAGCAGCTACAATAACTATGGCTACACCTTC. Protein sequence: CASSYNNYGYTF. Looking up the rest from reference TRBV5-1 and TRBJ1-2 gives the full variable domain: KAGVTQTPRYLIKTRGQQVTLSCSPISGHRSVSWYQQTPGQGLQFLFEYFSETQRNKGNFPGRFSGRQFSNSRSEMNVSTLELGDSALYLCASSYNNYGYTFGSGTRLTVV.

CDR3 sequence: CASSRELGGNNEQFF. CDR3 coding DNA: TGTGCCAGCAGCCGGGAACTAGGAGGGAACAATGAGCAGTTCTTC. The genes are TRBV3-1 (or the pseudogene TRBV3-2) and TRBJ2-1; tentatively, D is TRBD2 (6 bases). Trimming took 4 bases from V and 5 from J, leaving 15 bases between them. The CDR3 covers 15 residues. Germline CDR1 is LGHDT and CDR2 is YNNKEL (reference sequence).